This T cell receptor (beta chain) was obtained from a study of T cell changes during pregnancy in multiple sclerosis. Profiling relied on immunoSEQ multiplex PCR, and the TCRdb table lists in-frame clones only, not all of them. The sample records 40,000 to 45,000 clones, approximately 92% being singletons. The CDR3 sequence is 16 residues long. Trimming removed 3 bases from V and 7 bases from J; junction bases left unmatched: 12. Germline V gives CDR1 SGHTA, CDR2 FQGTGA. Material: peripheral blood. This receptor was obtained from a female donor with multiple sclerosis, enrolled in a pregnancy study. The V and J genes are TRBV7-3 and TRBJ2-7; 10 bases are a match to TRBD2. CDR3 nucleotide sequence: TGTGCCAGCAGCTTGGGAGGGCTAGCGGGAGAGGGGGAGCAGTACTTC. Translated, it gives CASSLGGLAGEGEQYF.